This T cell receptor beta chain was captured in a study of response to subunit inactivated influenza vaccine. General study results and limits: New T cells are recruited in small numbers by each seasonal influenza vaccination, according to the authors' suggestion.

TCRdb analysed the RT-PCR reads with MiXCR anew, one entry per CDR3 protein. Of 400,000 to 650,000 distinct CDR3 sequences listed, approximately 7.2% are singletons. CDR3 length: 16 residues. V was clipped by 2 bases and J by 9 bases; unmatched bases: 12. This clonotype was detected many times. As yet, its antigen is unknown. The source of this sequence is a man between 50 and 70 years old who received an inactivated influenza vaccine. The sample in question was PBMCs from blood, obtained roughly 24 months after vaccination. The rearrangement links TRBV12-3 or TRBV12-4 to TRBJ2-1, with 8 nucleotides matching TRBD2. In DNA, the CDR3 is TGTGCCAGCAGTTTAATGGCGGGGACTAGATTCAGTGAGCAGTTCTTC. Protein: CASSLMAGTRFSEQFF.